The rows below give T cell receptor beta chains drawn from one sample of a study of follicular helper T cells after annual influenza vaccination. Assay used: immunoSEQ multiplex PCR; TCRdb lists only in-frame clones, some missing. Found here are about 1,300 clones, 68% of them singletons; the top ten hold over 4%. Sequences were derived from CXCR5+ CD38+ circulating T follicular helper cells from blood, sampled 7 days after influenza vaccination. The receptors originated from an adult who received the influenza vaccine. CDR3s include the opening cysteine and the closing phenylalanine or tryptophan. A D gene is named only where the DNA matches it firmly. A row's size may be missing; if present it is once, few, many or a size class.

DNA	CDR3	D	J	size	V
TGTGCCAGCTCACCACCCGTGGGGGGGAACACTGAAGCTTTCTTT	CASSPPVGGNTEAFF	-	TRBJ1-1	-	TRBV18
TGTGCCAGTCGCGACGGGGGAACCTACGAGCAGTACTTC	CASRDGGTYEQYF	-	TRBJ2-7	once	TRBV19
TGTGCCAGCAGTTCACACCCACAGGAAAATGAGCAGTTCTTC	CASSSHPQENEQFF	-	TRBJ2-1	once	TRBV28
TGTGCCAGCAGCTTAAGCGGTGTTAAAGCTTTCTTT	CASSLSGVKAFF	-	TRBJ1-1	-	TRBV7-6
TGTGCCAGCACCGGGGATACAGGGTATGGCTACACCTTC	CASTGDTGYGYTF	-	TRBJ1-2	-	TRBV6-1
TGTGCCAGCAGCCTTAACAGGGGGCCGGCGACCGGGGAGCTGTTTTTT	CASSLNRGPATGELFF	TRBD1	TRBJ2-2	-	TRBV5-4
TGTGCCAGCAGCCCCGGTCCCGGCTACAATGAGCAGTTCTTC	CASSPGPGYNEQFF	-	TRBJ2-1	-	TRBV7-9
TGCGCCAGCAGCCTCGATGACAGGTCCACCTACGAGCAGTACTTC	CASSLDDRSTYEQYF	-	TRBJ2-7	-	TRBV4-1
TGCGCCAGCAGCCAAGAGCCAGCGGCTAGCACAGATACGCAGTATTTT	CASSQEPAASTDTQYF	-	TRBJ2-3	large	TRBV4-3
TGTGCCAGCAGCCCAGACAGGGTCCCGCGCTACACCTTC	CASSPDRVPRYTF	TRBD1	TRBJ1-2	-	TRBV7-9
TGTGCCAGCAGTTTGACAGGGATCCCCTACGAGCAGTACTTC	CASSLTGIPYEQYF	TRBD1	TRBJ2-7	once	TRBV6-9
TGCGCCAGCAGCTTAGGGTCCGGGAACACTGAAGCTTTCTTT	CASSLGSGNTEAFF	-	TRBJ1-1	-	TRBV5-1
TGTGCCAGCAGCCAGGTCACCGGGACAGGGAGCGAGCAGTACTTC	CASSQVTGTGSEQYF	TRBD1	TRBJ2-7	few	TRBV4-2
TGTGCCAGCAGTTATCAGGCGGGAGGTAACACAGATACGCAGTATTTT	CASSYQAGGNTDTQYF	TRBD2	TRBJ2-3	-	TRBV6-5
TGTGCCAGCTCGGCCGGGACAGGGGCCACCGGGGAGCTGTTTTTT	CASSAGTGATGELFF	TRBD1	TRBJ2-2	-	TRBV18
TGTGCCAGCAGTTCCTCGGGACAGGGGCGGCACGAGCAGTACTTC	CASSSSGQGRHEQYF	TRBD1	TRBJ2-7	-	TRBV28
TGTGCCAGCAGTTACTCCAGGGTAAGAGGATATGGCTACACCTTC	CASSYSRVRGYGYTF	-	TRBJ1-2	-	TRBV6-5
TGTGCCAGCAGTTTTAGCGGGGTGAACACTGAAGCTTTCTTT	CASSFSGVNTEAFF	-	TRBJ1-1	few	TRBV28
TGCGCCAGCAGCTTGGGAGTTTCGACAGATACAAGCAATCAGCCCCAGCATTTT	CASSLGVSTDTSNQPQHF	-	TRBJ1-5	-	TRBV5-1
TGTGCCAGCAGCGTATCCCTGGACTATGGCTACACCTTC	CASSVSLDYGYTF	-	TRBJ1-2	-	TRBV9
TGTGCCTGGTTAAGGGGTGGGAACACTGAAGCTTTCTTT	CAWLRGGNTEAFF	-	TRBJ1-1	-	TRBV30
TGTGCCAGCAGCTCAGGGATCAATGGCCGCACAGATACGCAGTATTTT	CASSSGINGRTDTQYF	-	TRBJ2-3	-	TRBV7-8
TGCAGTGCTCCTACGGACTATGGCTACACCTTC	CSAPTDYGYTF	-	TRBJ1-2	-	TRBV20-1
TGTGCCAGTAGGGAGAACCGGGCAGGACAACACACCGGGGAGCTGTTTTTT	CASRENRAGQHTGELFF	-	TRBJ2-2	-	TRBV19
TGTGCCAGCAGTTCGCCGGGACTAGGTTACAATGAGCAGTTCTTC	CASSSPGLGYNEQFF	TRBD2	TRBJ2-1	few	TRBV28
TGTGCCAGCAGTCTCGCTGAGGTTCGAAACACCATATATTTT	CASSLAEVRNTIYF	-	TRBJ1-3	-	TRBV6-1
TGTGCCAGCAGCGTAGAAGCGGGGTACGAGACCCAGTACTTC	CASSVEAGYETQYF	TRBD2	TRBJ2-5	-	TRBV9
TGTGCCAGCAGCCAAGATGTCGGGGGGCCGGACACCGGGGAGCTGTTTTTT	CASSQDVGGPDTGELFF	-	TRBJ2-2	large	TRBV4-2
TGTGCCAGCTCGCCGGACAGCGGAATCTCCTACGAGCAGTACTTC	CASSPDSGISYEQYF	-	TRBJ2-7	-	TRBV18
TGTGCCAGTAGGACAGGCGTATCTGAAGCTTTCTTT	CASRTGVSEAFF	TRBD1	TRBJ1-1	large	TRBV7-2
TGTGCCTGGGGAGTGGGGGGCCGATCCTACGAGCAGTACTTC	CAWGVGGRSYEQYF	-	TRBJ2-7	few	TRBV30
TGTGCCAGCAGCCAACTAGCGGCCCCCTACAATGAGCAGTTCTTC	CASSQLAAPYNEQFF	TRBD2	TRBJ2-1	-	TRBV6-6
TGTGCCATCCTTGATCCCTCCTCGAACACTGAAGCTTTCTTT	CAILDPSSNTEAFF	-	TRBJ1-1	-	TRBV6-1
TGTGCCAGCAGAGGTGCTAGCGGGAGGAAAGCGAACACCGGGGAGCTGTTTTTT	CASRGASGRKANTGELFF	TRBD2	TRBJ2-2	few	TRBV7-9
TGCGCCAGCACCACAAATCCAAGGGGGCTCCGCAGTCACTATGGCTACACCTTC	CASTTNPRGLRSHYGYTF	TRBD1	TRBJ1-2	large	TRBV23-1